In this sample, the clone carrying this T cell receptor (beta chain) turned up a few times. For TCR beta, libraries came from iRepertoire HTBI primers and Arm-PCR of CDR3 regions. Each CDR3 protein is one row after TCRdb ran MiXCR on the multiplex PCR reads. The sample holds approximately 540,000 distinct CDR3 sequences, 12% seen once. Germline V gene sequence: CDR1 LNHDA, CDR2 SQIVND (reference sequence). The CDR3 loop spans 13 amino acids. Unmatched junction bases numbered 8, after V lost 9 bases and J lost 8 bases. The data are from a study of regulatory T cells in long-lasting Graves disease. Indicated time point: newly diagnosed GD, antithyroid drugs for less than 3 months. Isolated PBMC RNA provided the starting material for the TCR library. These sequences were also reported in another study, on T cells in Graves' hyperthyroidism and ophthalmopathy.

The chain links TRBV19 to TRBJ2-1, with 9 bases aligning to TRBD1. The TCR originated in a woman aged 30 to 39 with Graves disease. The sequences come from peripheral blood mononuclear cells (PBMCs), collected at new diagnosis, from a patient treated with antithyroid drugs. CDR3 in amino acids: CASQDRGRYEQFF. The DNA for the CDR3 is TGTGCCAGCCAGGACAGGGGCAGGTATGAGCAGTTCTTC.